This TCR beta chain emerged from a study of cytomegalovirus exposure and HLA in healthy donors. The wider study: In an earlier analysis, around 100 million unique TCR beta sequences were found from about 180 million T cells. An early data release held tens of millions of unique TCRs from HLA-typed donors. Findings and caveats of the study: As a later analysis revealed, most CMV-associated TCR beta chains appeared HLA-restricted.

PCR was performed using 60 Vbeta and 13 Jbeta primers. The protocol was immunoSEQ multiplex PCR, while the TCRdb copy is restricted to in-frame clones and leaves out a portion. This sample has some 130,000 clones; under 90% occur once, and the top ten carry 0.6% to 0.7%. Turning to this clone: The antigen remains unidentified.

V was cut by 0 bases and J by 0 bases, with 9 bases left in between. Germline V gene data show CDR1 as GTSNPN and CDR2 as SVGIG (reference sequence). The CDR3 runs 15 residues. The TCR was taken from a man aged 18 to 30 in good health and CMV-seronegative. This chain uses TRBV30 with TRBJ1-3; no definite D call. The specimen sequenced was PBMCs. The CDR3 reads CAWSVVLASGNTIYF. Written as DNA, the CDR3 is TGTGCCTGGAGTGTAGTCCTGGCCTCTGGAAACACCATATATTTT.